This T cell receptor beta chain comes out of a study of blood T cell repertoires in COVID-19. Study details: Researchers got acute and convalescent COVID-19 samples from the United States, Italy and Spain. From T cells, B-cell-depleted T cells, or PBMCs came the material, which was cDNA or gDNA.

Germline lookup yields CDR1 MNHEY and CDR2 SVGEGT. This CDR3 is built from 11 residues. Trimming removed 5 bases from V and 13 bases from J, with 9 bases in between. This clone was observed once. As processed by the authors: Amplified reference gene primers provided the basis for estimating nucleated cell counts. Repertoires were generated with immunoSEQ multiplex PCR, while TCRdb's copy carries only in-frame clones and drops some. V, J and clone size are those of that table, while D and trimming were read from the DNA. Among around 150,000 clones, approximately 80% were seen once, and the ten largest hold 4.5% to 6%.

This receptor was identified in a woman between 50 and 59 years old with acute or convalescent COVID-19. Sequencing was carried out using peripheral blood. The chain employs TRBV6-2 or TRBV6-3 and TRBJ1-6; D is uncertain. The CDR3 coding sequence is TGTGCCAGCAGTCGTGCGGGGCCCCTCCACTTT. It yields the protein CASSRAGPLHF.